This T cell receptor beta chain stems from a study of response to subunit inactivated influenza vaccine. Each CDR3 protein gets one entry after TCRdb re-called the RT-PCR reads with MiXCR. This table has 650,000 to 800,000 distinct CDR3 sequences, roughly 13% appearing once. V trimming: 4 bases; J trimming: 3 bases; junction bases outside the gene matches: 2. The CDR3 has 13 amino acids. CDR1 is SNHLY, CDR2 FYNNEI, per germline. Comment on this clonotype: Antigen specificity is unknown.

Study-level findings and limits: Authors suggested few new T cells are recruited by each seasonal influenza vaccination.

The clonotype was recovered from a man aged 50-60 years who received an inactivated influenza vaccine. J is TRBJ2-7 and V is TRBV2, with 8 bases matching TRBD1. The starting material was PBMCs from blood, obtained 14 to 15 days before vaccination. This CDR3 is CASSVTGGYEQYF. CDR3 DNA: TGTGCCAGCAGTGTTACAGGGGGCTACGAGCAGTACTTC. Using reference TRBV2 and TRBJ2-7 for the parts outside the CDR3, the full variable domain is EPEVTQTPSHQVTQMGQEVILRCVPISNHLYFYWYRQILGQKVEFLVSFYNNEISEKSEIFDDQFSVERPDGSNFTLKIRSTKLEDSAMYFCASSVTGGYEQYFGPGTRLTVT.